One sample yielded the 14 T cell receptor beta chains listed below, sequenced in a study of monozygotic twins with inflammatory bowel disease. TCRdb reanalyzed the 5' RACE reads and collapses them to one entry per CDR3 protein, without DNA. The repertoire shows some 150,000 distinct CDR3 sequences; the top ten hold 2% to 2.5%. Sequencing was carried out using blood. Receptors were obtained from a human donor with ulcerative colitis or Crohn's disease, or a healthy co-twin of an affected twin (not recorded which).

V is TRBV7-8 and J is TRBJ1-5; with no DNA, the TCRdb D assignment of TRBD1 cannot be verified. This CDR3 spans 16 amino acids. CDR1 SGHVS and CDR2 FQNEAQ come from the germline V gene. CDR3 residues: CASSPMDRPSNQPQHF.

This chain connects TRBV5-1 to TRBJ1-1. This CDR3 contains 15 residues. The germline V gene has CDR1 SGHRS and CDR2 YFSETQ. The CDR3 region is CASSLDGVGITEAFF.

The V and J genes are TRBV10-3 and TRBJ2-7; TCRdb designates TRBD1, a call that cannot be tested without DNA. Germline lookup yields CDR1 ENHRY and CDR2 SYGVKD. The CDR3 extends over 13 amino acids. The CDR3 is CAISDPKGVEQYF.

The chain uses TRBV6-6 and TRBJ1-2. Germline assignment: CDR1 MNHNY and CDR2 SVGAGI (reference sequence). The CDR3 has 13 amino acids. CDR3 residues: CASIVEGDYGYTF.

The gene calls are TRBV7-8 and TRBJ1-2; TCRdb's D call, TRBD1, is unchecked because there is no DNA. Germline CDR1 SGHVS, CDR2 FQNEAQ. The CDR3 has 14 residues. The CDR3 sequence: CASSQGVANYGYTF.

The J gene is TRBJ1-1, the V gene TRBV20-1; TCRdb's D gene call, TRBD1, goes unchecked for lack of DNA. Germline V gives CDR1 DFQATT, CDR2 SNEGSKA (reference sequence). There are 15 residues in the CDR3. The CDR3 spells CSARDRGSGGAEAFF.

The chain joins TRBV4-1 to TRBJ1-3; TCRdb designates TRBD1, a call that cannot be tested without DNA. CDR1 and CDR2 (germline): MGHRA, YSYEKL. There are 17 residues in the CDR3. CDR3 loop: CASSHQQGRIRANTIYF.

The J gene is TRBJ1-1, the V gene TRBV12-3 or TRBV12-4; TCRdb indicates TRBD1, and absent DNA this call remains unverified. The CDR3 contains 13 residues. CDR3 region: CASSPGQGAEAFF.

The V gene is TRBV29-1, the J gene TRBJ2-3; with no DNA, the TCRdb D assignment of TRBD1 cannot be verified. CDR1 is SQVTM and CDR2 is ANQGSEA in the germline V gene. The length of the CDR3 is 15 residues. The CDR3 protein is CSVRWGQGAPDTQYF.

This sequence joins TRBV28 and TRBJ1-1. The CDR3 sequence is 12 residues long. The germline V gene has CDR1 MDHEN and CDR2 SYDVKM. CDR3 protein: CASRQVGTEAFF. The complete variable domain, with remaining parts taken from reference TRBV28 and TRBJ1-1, reads DVKVTQSSRYLVKRTGEKVFLECVQDMDHENMFWYRQDPGLGLRLIYFSYDVKMKEKGDIPEGYSVSREKKERFSLILESASTNQTSMYLCASRQVGTEAFFGQGTRLTVV.

This sequence joins TRBV27 and TRBJ1-1. The CDR3 is 12 amino acids. The germline V gene encodes CDR1 MNHEY and CDR2 SMNVEV (reference sequence). The CDR3 reads CASSSRFGEAFF.

The rearrangement joins TRBV24-1 to TRBJ1-5. The germline CDR1 and CDR2 sequences are KGHDR and SFDVKD. There are 13 residues in the CDR3. CDR3 region: CATSRGLNQPQHF.

V is TRBV6-5 and J is TRBJ2-5; TCRdb reports TRBD2, a call that lacks DNA to check it against. This CDR3 has 15 residues. Germline-derived CDR1 and CDR2 are MNHEY and SVGAGI. CDR3 sequence: CASSYEPSVGETQYF.

The V gene is TRBV10-3, the J gene TRBJ1-2; TCRdb designates TRBD1, a call that cannot be tested without DNA. The CDR3 covers 14 residues. The germline CDR1 and CDR2 sequences are ENHRY and SYGVKD. This CDR3 reads CAISNGQGEIGYTF.